The next 26 T cell receptor beta chains were all read from a single sample in a study of blood T cell repertoires in COVID-19. Method: immunoSEQ multiplex PCR; TCRdb's copy keeps in-frame clones and lacks some. The sample has some 66,000 clones; approximately 90% are singletons. Sequenced material: peripheral blood. All receptors derive from a human donor in a cohort sampled during active COVID-19.

The chain combines TRBV7-9 with TRBJ1-1, with 7 bases that match TRBD1. Trimming at V came to 6 bases and at J to 4 bases, leaving 5 bases not matched to a gene. The CDR3 has 13 amino acids. The germline gives CDR1 SEHNR, CDR2 FQNEAQ (reference sequence). CDR3 amino acids: CASSLRGLTEAFF. The CDR3 nucleotides are TGTGCCAGCAGTCTGAGGGGGCTCACTGAAGCTTTCTTT.

Only one count was recorded for this clone. The chain joins TRBV11-3 to TRBJ2-2, with a weak D call TRBD2 (6 bases). The germline V gene encodes CDR1 SGHNT and CDR2 YENEEA. Trimming pared 3 bases from V and 5 bases from J, leaving 10 bases between. This CDR3 has 14 residues. The CDR3 DNA sequence: TGTGCCAGCAGCTTTAGCGGAAGAACCGGGGAGCTGTTTTTT. This codes for CASSFSGRTGELFF.

The chain combines TRBV3-1 (or the pseudogene TRBV3-2) with TRBJ1-4, with 7 nucleotides matching TRBD1. Germline values: CDR1 LGHDT, CDR2 YNNKEL (reference sequence). The CDR3 sequence is 14 residues long. J lost 8 bases, V lost 2 bases, and 5 bases had no gene match. The CDR3 protein is CASSQNRGGEKLFF. Here the CDR3 DNA reads TGTGCCAGCAGCCAAAACAGGGGAGGAGAAAAACTGTTTTTT.

The V and J genes are TRBV18 and TRBJ1-5; tentative D call: TRBD1 (5 bases). Germline CDR1 is KGHSH and CDR2 is LQKENI. Trimming took off 3 bases at V and 6 bases at J, with 18 bases between the two ends. The CDR3 loop spans 16 amino acids. CDR3 in DNA: TGTGCCAGCTCACCTCGCACTTCAGGGACTGGTCAGCCCCAGCATTTT. Translated, it gives CASSPRTSGTGQPQHF. Together with reference TRBV18 and TRBJ1-5, the CDR3 gives the full variable domain: NAGVMQNPRHLVRRRGQEARLRCSPMKGHSHVYWYRQLPEEGLKFMVYLQKENIIDESGMPKERFSAEFPKEGPSILRIQQVVRGDSAAYFCASSPRTSGTGQPQHFGDGTRLSIL.

The V and J genes are TRBV12-3 or TRBV12-4 and TRBJ1-1; a weak D match, TRBD1 (6 bases). The CDR3 consists of 13 residues. Deletions cut 7 bases from V and 0 bases from J, with 9 bases between. The CDR3 bases are TGTGCCAGCAAGAGGACAGTGAACACTGAAGCTTTCTTT. Translated: CASKRTVNTEAFF.

The V and J genes are TRBV12-2 and TRBJ1-2; TRBD1, as called in the table, went unchecked against the DNA. TRBV12-2 is labeled a pseudogene. This CDR3 comprises 17 residues. This CDR3 reads CASRSLPGQASNYGYTF. CDR3 nucleotides: TGTGCAAGTCGCTCACTACCGGGACAGGCCTCAAACTATGGCTACACCTTC.

As regards this clone: One junction end disagrees with the germline gene, perhaps due to a read error. The chain has TRBV4-1 and TRBJ2-1, with 10 nucleotides matching TRBD2. Looked up from germline, CDR1 is MGHRA and CDR2 is YSYEKL. This CDR3 has 15 residues. The CDR3 here is CASSQGSGGTNLRVF. Here the CDR3 DNA reads TGCGCCAGCAGCCAAGGTAGCGGGGGGACCAACTTGAGGGTCTTC.

This chain joins TRBV4-1 and TRBJ2-1; D might be TRBD1 (5 bases). This CDR3 contains 16 residues. Deletions cut 1 base from V and 6 bases from J, with 16 bases between. From germline, CDR1 is MGHRA and CDR2 YSYEKL. The CDR3 nucleotides read TGCGCCAGCAGCCAAGGTTCGCAGGGTGCCCTCAATGAGCAGTTCTTC. Translated, it gives CASSQGSQGALNEQFF.

This chain uses TRBV5-1 with TRBJ1-2, with D perhaps TRBD1 (5 bases). Trimming stripped 4 bases from V and 5 bases from J, with 12 bases between. There are 13 residues in the CDR3. Germline V CDR1 and CDR2: SGHRS, YFSETQ. This CDR3 reads CASSPLSGYGYTF. CDR3 DNA sequence: TGCGCCAGCAGCCCCCTATCAGGGTATGGCTACACCTTC.

As regards this clone: This CDR3 is also generated by other DNA sequences in the sample. The rearrangement joins TRBV11-2 to TRBJ1-1; TRBD1 matches 8 bases. Germline CDR1 is SGHAT and CDR2 is FQNNGV. The J segment lost 4 bases and the V segment lost 5 bases, leaving 3 bases of the junction unmatched. There are 13 residues in the CDR3. The CDR3 protein is CASSPDRATEAFF. Written as DNA, the CDR3 is TGTGCCAGCAGCCCGGACAGGGCCACTGAAGCTTTCTTT.

The chain's CDR3 is CASSWDRAYEQYF. The CDR3 DNA sequence: TGTGCCAGCAGTTGGGACAGGGCCTACGAGCAGTACTTC. The rearrangement links TRBV27 to TRBJ2-7; 9 bases map to TRBD1. With 4 bases clipped from V and 2 bases from J, the junction kept 0 bases outside the gene matches. Germline V CDR1 and CDR2: MNHEY, SMNVEV (reference sequence). CDR3 size: 13 residues.

This clone was seen only once. The chain links TRBV4-3 to TRBJ1-4; tentatively, D is TRBD1 (5 bases). Germline values: CDR1 LGHNA, CDR2 YSLEER. The CDR3 has 18 amino acids. The germline V and J ends were trimmed by 0 bases and 5 bases, with 19 bases remaining between them. The chain's CDR3 is CASSQEVSVGGTNEKLFF. Here the CDR3 DNA reads TGCGCCAGCAGCCAAGAAGTGAGTGTCGGGGGGACGAATGAAAAACTGTTTTTT.

The chain couples TRBV2 to TRBJ2-1, with a tentative D call TRBD1 (5 bases). This CDR3 comprises 21 residues. Germline lookup yields CDR1 SNHLY and CDR2 FYNNEI. V was shortened by 2 bases and J by 2 bases, with 28 bases between the two germline ends. CDR3: CASSELFRAPGGQTTYNEQFF. CDR3 in DNA: TGTGCCAGCAGTGAACTGTTCAGGGCTCCTGGTGGCCAAACCACCTACAATGAGCAGTTCTTC.

V is TRBV11-3 and J is TRBJ1-1; D is undetermined. CDR1 SGHNT and CDR2 YENEEA come from the germline V gene. This CDR3 has 13 residues. With 1 base removed from V and 0 bases from J, the gap between germline ends came to 3 bases. CDR3 in DNA: TGTGCCAGCAGCTTAGGAGTGAACACTGAAGCTTTCTTT. Its protein is CASSLGVNTEAFF.

This clone appeared once. CDR3 DNA sequence: TGCGCCAGCAGCTTGGAACAGGGAAGAACTGAAGCTTTCTTT. Amino acids: CASSLEQGRTEAFF. This chain joins TRBV5-1 and TRBJ1-1; TRBD1 is a possible D gene (6 bases). Trimming pared 0 bases from V and 5 bases from J, leaving 11 bases between. Per the germline V gene, CDR1 is SGHRS and CDR2 is YFSETQ. CDR3 length: 14 residues.

This chain links TRBV3-1 (or the pseudogene TRBV3-2) with TRBJ2-1; TRBD2 is a possible D gene (5 bases). CDR3 length: 13 residues. V lost 5 bases and J 9 bases, leaving 14 bases between the germline ends. CDR1 is LGHDT and CDR2 is YNNKEL in the germline V gene (reference sequence). CDR3 sequence (DNA): TGTGCCAGCAGCTATACTCTAGCTCCTGAGCAGTTCTTC. Amino acids: CASSYTLAPEQFF.

J is TRBJ2-3 and V is TRBV7-2; the D is unclear. This CDR3 is 13 amino acids long. Trimming shortened V by 1 base and J by 4 bases, and 6 bases separated the two germline ends. CDR1 is SGHTA and CDR2 is FQGNSA in the germline V gene. The CDR3: CASSLDGSDTQYF. In DNA, the CDR3 is TGTGCCAGCAGCTTAGACGGGTCAGATACGCAGTATTTT.

The J gene is TRBJ2-1, the V gene TRBV6-5; D not certain. CDR3 length: 15 amino acids. Germline CDR1 is MNHEY and CDR2 is SVGAGI. Deletions cut 4 bases from V and 4 bases from J, with 14 bases between. This chain's CDR3 is CASSLTAPAYNEQFF. The CDR3 DNA follows: TGTGCCAGCAGTTTAACAGCTCCGGCATACAATGAGCAGTTCTTC.

This chain connects TRBV6-1 to TRBJ2-1, with TRBD2 matching 12 bases. Germline V lookup: CDR1 MNHNS, CDR2 SASEGT. CDR3 size: 18 residues. After removal of 2 bases from V and 1 base from J, the junction contained 6 bases not matched to a gene. The CDR3 reads CASSEQGLAGRSYNEQFF. In DNA, the CDR3 is TGTGCCAGCAGTGAACAAGGACTAGCGGGGAGATCCTACAATGAGCAGTTCTTC.

The chain joins TRBV3-1 (or the pseudogene TRBV3-2) to TRBJ2-3; a weak D match, TRBD2 (7 bases). The ends were cut back, 5 bases at V and 0 bases at J, with 18 bases in the middle. Germline CDR1 is LGHDT and CDR2 is YNNKEL (reference sequence). There are 17 residues in the CDR3. As DNA, the CDR3 is TGTGCCAGCAGCGCCCGGGGGGCAGGAATCAGCACAGATACGCAGTATTTT. It is translated as CASSARGAGISTDTQYF.

This chain uses TRBV5-4 with TRBJ2-2; 8 nucleotides agree with TRBD2. This CDR3 is built from 15 residues. Germline V gene lookup returns CDR1 SGHNT and CDR2 YYREEE (reference sequence). V was pared by 5 bases and J by 3 bases, with 6 bases of the junction left unmatched. The CDR3 region is CASSRGGRDTGELFF. CDR3 sequence (DNA): TGTGCCAGCAGTCGGGGGGGCAGGGACACCGGGGAGCTGTTTTTT.

Comments on this clone: At the DNA level, this CDR3 is encoded by other sequences in the same sample as well. The chain uses TRBV7-2 and TRBJ2-5, with TRBD2 identical over 9 bases. The CDR3 sequence is 16 residues long. The germline V gene encodes CDR1 SGHTA and CDR2 FQGNSA. V lost 0 bases and J lost 4; bases outside the gene matches: 6. The chain's CDR3 is CASSLAGGGAGETQYF. DNA of the CDR3: TGTGCCAGCAGCTTAGCCGGCGGGGGGGCTGGAGAGACCCAGTACTTC.

The gene calls are TRBV7-2 and TRBJ1-2, with D perhaps TRBD1 (6 bases). There are 15 residues in the CDR3. V lost 5 bases and J lost 4, with 17 bases in between. CDR1 is SGHTA and CDR2 is FQGNSA in the germline V gene. The CDR3 region is CASSPGAGVSYGYTF. DNA for the CDR3: TGTGCCAGCAGCCCCGGGGCAGGGGTCAGCTATGGCTACACCTTC.

This chain links TRBV20-1 with TRBJ1-2; tentatively, D is TRBD1 (5 bases). The CDR3 length is 12 residues. The germline CDR1 and CDR2 sequences are DFQATT and SNEGSKA (reference sequence). V was clipped by 3 bases and J by 4 bases, with 9 bases between them. The CDR3 coding sequence is TGCAGTGCTAGTCGGGGGTCCTATGGCTACACCTTC. This translates into CSASRGSYGYTF.

The chain combines TRBV3-1 (or the pseudogene TRBV3-2) with TRBJ2-7; 10 positions match TRBD2. The CDR3 length is 19 residues. Trimming cost V 0 bases and J 0 bases; bases outside gene matches: 11. Germline V CDR1 and CDR2: LGHDT, YNNKEL (reference sequence). The chain's CDR3 is CASSQERDGASGSSYEQYF. The CDR3 nucleotides are TGTGCCAGCAGCCAAGAGCGTGACGGAGCTAGCGGGAGCTCCTACGAGCAGTACTTC.

This clone has a handful of counts. The genes are TRBV19 and TRBJ2-1; possible D gene TRBD1, 5 bases. The V and J ends lost 3 bases and 15 bases respectively, with 21 bases between them. CDR3 length: 14 amino acids. Germline V gene data show CDR1 as LNHDA and CDR2 as SQIVND (reference sequence). CDR3 nucleotide sequence: TGTGCCAGTAGTATCGGAGACAGAGGAGATAGCCGGTTCTTC. Its protein product is CASSIGDRGDSRFF.